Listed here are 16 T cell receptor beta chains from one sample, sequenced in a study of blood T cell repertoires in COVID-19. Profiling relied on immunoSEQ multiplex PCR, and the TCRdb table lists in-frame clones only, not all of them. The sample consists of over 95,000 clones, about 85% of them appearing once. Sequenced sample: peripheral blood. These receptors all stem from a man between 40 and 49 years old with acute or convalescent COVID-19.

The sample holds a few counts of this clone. This CDR3 is CASSYYPQGTNTEAFF. In DNA, the CDR3 is TGTGCCAGCAGTTACTACCCACAGGGGACGAACACTGAAGCTTTCTTT. V is TRBV6-6 and J is TRBJ1-1, with 7 bases fitting TRBD1. CDR1 is MNHNY and CDR2 is SVGAGI in the germline V gene (reference sequence). V lost 1 base and J lost 1; bases outside the gene matches: 6. This CDR3 has 16 amino acids.

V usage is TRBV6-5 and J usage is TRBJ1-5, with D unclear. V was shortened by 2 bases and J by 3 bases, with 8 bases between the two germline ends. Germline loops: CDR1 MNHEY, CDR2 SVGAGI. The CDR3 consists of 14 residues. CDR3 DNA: TGTGCCAGCAGTTACGACGGACTCAATCAGCCCCAGCATTTT. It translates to CASSYDGLNQPQHF.

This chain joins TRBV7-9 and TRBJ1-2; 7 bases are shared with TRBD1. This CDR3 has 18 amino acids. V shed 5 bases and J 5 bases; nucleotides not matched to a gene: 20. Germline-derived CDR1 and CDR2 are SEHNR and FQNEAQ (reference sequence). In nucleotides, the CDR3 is TGTGCCAGCAGCCCAATGACCCGAGACAGGGCCCTTTTTTATGGCTACACCTTC. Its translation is CASSPMTRDRALFYGYTF.

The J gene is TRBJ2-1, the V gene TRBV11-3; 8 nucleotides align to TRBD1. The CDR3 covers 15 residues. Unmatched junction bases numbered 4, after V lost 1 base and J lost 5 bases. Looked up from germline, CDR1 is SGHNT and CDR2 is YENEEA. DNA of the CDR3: TGTGCCAGCAGCTTAGGGACAGGGTGGGACAATGAGCAGTTCTTC. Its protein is CASSLGTGWDNEQFF. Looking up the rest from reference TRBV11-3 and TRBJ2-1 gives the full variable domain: EAGVVQSPRYKIIEKKQPVAFWCNPISGHNTLYWYLQNLGQGPELLIRYENEEAVDDSQLPKDRFSAERLKGVDSTLKIQPAELGDSAVYLCASSLGTGWDNEQFFGPGTRLTVL.

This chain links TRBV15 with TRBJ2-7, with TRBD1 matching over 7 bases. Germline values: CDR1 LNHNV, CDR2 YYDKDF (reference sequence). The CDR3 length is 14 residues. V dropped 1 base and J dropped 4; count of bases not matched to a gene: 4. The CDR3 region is CATSRGDSLYEQYF. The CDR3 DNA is TGTGCCACCAGCAGAGGGGACAGCCTATACGAGCAGTACTTC.

The CDR3 loop is CASSFQGIYEQFF. CDR3 DNA sequence: TGTGCCAGCAGCTTTCAGGGTATCTATGAGCAGTTCTTC. V usage is TRBV6-2 or TRBV6-3 and J usage is TRBJ2-1, with a tentative D call TRBD1 (5 bases). This CDR3 comprises 13 residues. Per germline, CDR1 MNHEY and CDR2 SVGEGT. V was shortened by 6 bases and J by 8 bases, with 14 bases between the two germline ends.

DNA for the CDR3: TGTGCCAGCAGCTTAACCGGGGGTGAGAGGGAGCAGTACTTC. Amino acids: CASSLTGGEREQYF. V and J are TRBV7-9 and TRBJ2-7; D may be TRBD2 (6 bases). The length of the CDR3 is 14 residues. The germline V gene has CDR1 SEHNR and CDR2 FQNEAQ (reference sequence). V was cut by 2 bases and J by 7 bases, with 15 bases left in between. The full variable domain, rest sourced from reference TRBV7-9 and TRBJ2-7, is DTGVSQNPRHKITKRGQNVTFRCDPISEHNRLYWYRQTLGQGPEFLTYFQNEAQLEKSRLLSDRFSAERPKGSFSTLEIQRTEQGDSAMYLCASSLTGGEREQYFGPGTRLTVT.

The CDR3 is CASSQLAGAGTDTQYF. The CDR3, as DNA: TGTGCCAGCAGCCAGTTAGCGGGGGCGGGCACAGATACGCAGTATTTT. This chain links TRBV3-1 (or the pseudogene TRBV3-2) with TRBJ2-3; 9 bases align to TRBD2. This CDR3 has 16 residues. The V and J ends lost 3 bases and 1 base, in that order; junction bases with no gene match: 5. Germline V CDR1 and CDR2: LGHDT, YNNKEL (reference sequence).

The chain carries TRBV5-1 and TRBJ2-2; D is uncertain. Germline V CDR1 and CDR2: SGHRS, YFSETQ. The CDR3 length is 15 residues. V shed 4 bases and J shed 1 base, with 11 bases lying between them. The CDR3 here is CASSPLRRNTGELFF. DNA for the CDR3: TGCGCCAGCAGCCCGTTGAGGAGGAACACCGGGGAGCTGTTTTTT.

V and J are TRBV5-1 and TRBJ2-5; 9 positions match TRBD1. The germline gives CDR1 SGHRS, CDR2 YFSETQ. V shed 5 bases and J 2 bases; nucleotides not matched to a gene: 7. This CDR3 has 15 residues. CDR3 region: CASRRGQGGQETQYF. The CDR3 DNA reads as TGCGCCAGCAGACGGGGACAGGGAGGACAAGAGACCCAGTACTTC.

CDR3 in DNA: TGTGCCAGCAGCTCACCGACAGGCCTCGTCCAAGAGACCCAGTACTTC. Translated, it gives CASSSPTGLVQETQYF. The chain employs TRBV7-2 and TRBJ2-5, with a weak D call TRBD1 (6 bases). From germline, CDR1 is SGHTA and CDR2 FQGNSA. V was trimmed by 4 bases and J by 1 base, leaving 16 bases between them. This CDR3 region has 16 residues.

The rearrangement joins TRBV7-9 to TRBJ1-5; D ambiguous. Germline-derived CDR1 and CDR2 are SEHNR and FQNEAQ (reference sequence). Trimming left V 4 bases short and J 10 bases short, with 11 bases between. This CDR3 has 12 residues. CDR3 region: CASSSTDVPQHF. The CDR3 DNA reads TGTGCCAGCAGCTCAACTGATGTCCCCCAGCATTTT.

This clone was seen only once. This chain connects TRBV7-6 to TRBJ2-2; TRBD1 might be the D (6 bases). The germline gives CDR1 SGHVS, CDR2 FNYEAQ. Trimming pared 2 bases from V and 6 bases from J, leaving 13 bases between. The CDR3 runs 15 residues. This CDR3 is CASSLSAPGAGELFF. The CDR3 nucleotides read TGTGCCAGCAGCTTATCAGCCCCAGGGGCCGGGGAGCTGTTTTTT.

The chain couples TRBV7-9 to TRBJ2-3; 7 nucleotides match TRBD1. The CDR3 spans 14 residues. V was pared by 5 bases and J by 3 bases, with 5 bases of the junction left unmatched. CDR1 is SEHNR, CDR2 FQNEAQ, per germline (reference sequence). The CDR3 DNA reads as TGTGCCAGCAGCCTCACAGGGGTAACAGATACGCAGTATTTT. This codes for CASSLTGVTDTQYF.

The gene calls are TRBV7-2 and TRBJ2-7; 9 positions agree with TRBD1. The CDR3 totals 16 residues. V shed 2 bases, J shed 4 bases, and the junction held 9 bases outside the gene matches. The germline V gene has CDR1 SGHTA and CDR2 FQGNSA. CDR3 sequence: CASSLTPGTGFYEQYF. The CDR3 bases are TGTGCCAGCAGCTTAACCCCCGGGACAGGGTTTTACGAGCAGTACTTC.

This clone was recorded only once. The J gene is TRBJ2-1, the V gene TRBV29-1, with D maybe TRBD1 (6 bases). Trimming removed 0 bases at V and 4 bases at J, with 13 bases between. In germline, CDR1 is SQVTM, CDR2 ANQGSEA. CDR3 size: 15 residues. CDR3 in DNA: TGCAGCGTTGAAGATCTTAGGACAGCATACAATGAGCAGTTCTTC. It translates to CSVEDLRTAYNEQFF.